This T cell receptor beta chain was captured in a study of OX40 agonist ivuxolimab in advanced cancers. TCRdb keeps only in-frame clones here, not all; method: immunoSEQ multiplex PCR. The sample holds approximately 19,000 clones; 80% to 90% are singletons and the top ten take more than 9.5%. Trimming cost V 3 bases and J 6 bases; bases outside gene matches: 12. This CDR3 comprises 16 residues. Germline V lookup: CDR1 SNHLY, CDR2 FYNNEI. This clonotype originated in an adult with an advanced solid tumor such as melanoma, head and neck, liver or kidney cancer. Sequencing was performed on CD4+ or CD8+ T cells sorted from blood, taken in a trial of the OX40 agonist ivuxolimab. This chain uses TRBV2 with TRBJ1-1, with TRBD1 matching 8 bases. This CDR3 reads CASSEFPDRADSEAFF. The DNA of the CDR3 is TGTGCCAGCAGTGAGTTCCCGGACAGGGCTGATTCTGAAGCTTTCTTT.